One sample yielded the 9 T cell receptor beta chains listed below, sequenced in a study of CD8 T cells in Susac syndrome. RNA totalling about 0.45 to 1 ug underwent reverse transcription with random hexamers. TCRdb redid the calling of the immunoSEQ multiplex PCR reads with MiXCR, one entry per CDR3 protein. The sample includes some 180,000 distinct CDR3 sequences, 85% to 95% of them seen just once. The sequencing sample was made of CD4+ T cells from PBMCs. The receptors derive from a human donor in good health.

The chain joins TRBV20-1 to TRBJ2-7; a possible D gene is TRBD2 (6 bases). The ends were cut back, 5 bases at V and 6 bases at J, with 20 bases in the middle. From germline, CDR1 is DFQATT and CDR2 SNEGSKA (reference sequence). The CDR3 extends over 14 amino acids. CDR3 protein: CSAQKGGRNREQYF. The CDR3 nucleotides are TGCAGTGCTCAAAAAGGAGGGCGTAATCGCGAGCAGTACTTC.

The rearrangement uses TRBV6-5 and TRBJ2-1, with 10 bases identical to TRBD1. J gave up 5 bases and V 4 bases, and 5 bases lay outside the gene matches. CDR1 and CDR2 from the germline V gene are MNHEY and SVGAGI. The CDR3 extends over 15 amino acids. The CDR3 region is CASSSDRGRNNEQFF. In DNA form, the CDR3 reads TGTGCCAGCAGTTCTGACAGGGGGCGCAACAATGAGCAGTTCTTC.

V and J are TRBV7-2 and TRBJ2-7; D may correspond to TRBD1 or TRBD2 (6 bases each). This CDR3 is 13 amino acids long. CDR1 and CDR2 from the germline V gene are SGHTA and FQGNSA. V lost 5 bases, J lost 2 bases, and 10 bases lay in between. The CDR3 loop is CASSRGPAYEQYF. As DNA, the CDR3 is TGTGCCAGCAGCCGGGGGCCCGCCTACGAGCAGTACTTC.

The genes are TRBV19 and TRBJ2-1; 7 bases are shared with TRBD2. CDR3 length: 15 amino acids. Trimming removed 1 base from V and 8 bases from J; junction bases left unmatched: 8. Germline CDR1 LNHDA, CDR2 SQIVND (reference sequence). CDR3 in amino acids: CASSIVGGRGYEQFF. DNA for the CDR3: TGTGCCAGTAGTATAGTTGGCGGGAGAGGTTATGAGCAGTTCTTC.

The rearrangement joins TRBV3-1 to TRBJ1-1; D is unclear. Trimming took off 5 bases at V and 3 bases at J, with 13 bases between the two ends. There are 14 residues in the CDR3. Per germline, CDR1 LGHDT and CDR2 YNNKEL (reference sequence). The CDR3 reads CASSFYDVDTEAFF. The CDR3 DNA reads TGTGCCAGCAGCTTCTATGATGTAGACACTGAAGCTTTCTTT.

The rearrangement joins TRBV12-3 or TRBV12-4 to TRBJ2-3; no firm D call. The V end lost 1 base, the J end lost 0 bases, and 5 bases lay between the germline ends. CDR3 length: 14 residues. CDR3 loop: CASSLDKSTDTQYF. CDR3 in DNA: TGTGCCAGCAGTTTAGACAAAAGCACAGATACGCAGTATTTT.

The V call is TRBV25-1, the J call TRBJ2-7, with TRBD2 matching 10 bases. The CDR3 runs 12 residues. From germline, CDR1 is MGHDK and CDR2 SYGVNS. With 7 bases clipped from V and 12 bases from J, the junction kept 9 bases outside the gene matches. The CDR3 here is CASTATSGRTYF. The CDR3 DNA sequence: TGTGCCAGCACGGCGACTAGCGGGCGGACGTACTTC.

The chain links TRBV5-1 to TRBJ1-2; no clear D. Germline CDR1 SGHRS, CDR2 YFSETQ. The CDR3 has 14 amino acids. V lost 1 base and J lost 3, with 10 bases in between. CDR3 protein: CASSLNSKDYGYTF. CDR3 sequence (DNA): TGCGCCAGCAGCTTGAACTCAAAGGACTATGGCTACACCTTC.

This clonotype was recorded once. The V gene is TRBV14, the J gene TRBJ2-7, with TRBD1 matching 8 bases. Germline loops: CDR1 SGHDN, CDR2 FVKESK. The V segment lost 3 bases and the J segment 3 bases; nucleotides outside the gene matches: 10. This CDR3 has 16 residues. CDR3 sequence reads: CASSHPDRDGRYEQYF. The CDR3 nucleotides read TGTGCCAGCAGCCATCCGGACAGGGATGGTCGCTACGAGCAGTACTTC.